The present T cell receptor beta chain was sequenced within a study of blood T cell repertoires in COVID-19 (TCRdb year 2020). Context from the whole study: Samples covering the acute and convalescent phases of COVID-19 were provided by collaborators in the United States, Italy and Spain. The samples were drawn from the first 160 participants of the ongoing ImmuneRACE study and from roughly 1,300 subjects provided by 6 global collaborators. A freely available public database, intended as a resource for researchers studying the immune response to SARS-CoV-2, is where the repertoires were released. Nearly every sample came with metadata listing a de-identified subject ID, COVID-19 status, age in years and sex. The dataset comprised deeply sampled blood TCRbeta repertoires from subjects exposed to, actively infected with, or recovered from COVID-19. Where available, HLA class I and class II types were obtained from metadata supplied by the sample provider rather than from assay-based typing. The material from the prospective study consisted of cDNA or gDNA derived from T cells, B-cell-depleted T cells, or PBMCs. What the authors observed across the whole study: The quantity of clinical and demographic metadata differed by source and by participant and was supplied without curation.

Worth noting for this clone: Which antigen it targets is not known. No much larger clone exists at a distance of one base, and base qualities are not known.

The immunoSEQ Assay, a bias-controlled multiplex PCR, was used to amplify TCRbeta CDR3 regions from genomic DNA. Processing in the source paper ran as follows. Within the assay, amplification of reference gene primers was used to estimate how many nucleated cells each sample contained. To quantify the absolute abundance of each unique TCRbeta CDR3 rearrangement, sequence reads were collapsed and filtered. For each sample, productive Simpson clonality was calculated by taking the square root of Simpson's diversity index across productive rearrangements. Imported from immuneACCESS, the table was reduced by TCRdb to in-frame sequences with V and J called. These copies leave out some clones; in studies compared against another copy, an unresolved V gene accounts for under half, and the cause of the remainder is not known. V and J calls and clone size follow that table, whereas D and trimming were derived from the DNA. The sample table holds some 120,000 clones, of which roughly 90% were seen once. 6.5% to 9% of the sample is held by the ten biggest clonotypes.

Collaborating institutions collected whole blood in K2EDTA tubes following their own protocols. Collaborator samples were shipped for TCRbeta analysis as frozen whole blood, isolated PBMCs, or DNA extracted from either sample type. Sequenced material: peripheral blood. This TCR came from a man in his fifties with acute or convalescent COVID-19.

The CDR3 is CASSRGENTEAFF. The DNA is as follows: TGTGCCAGCTCACGAGGTGAGAACACTGAAGCTTTCTTT. The chain couples TRBV6-4 to TRBJ1-1, with the D gene call left open. V gives up 8 bases and J gives up 1 base, and the segment between their germline ends measures 11 bases. The germline V gene yields MRHNA for CDR1 and SNTAGT for CDR2. The CDR3 goes from the cysteine to the phenylalanine over 13 residues. The only DNA kept is the CDR3, 39 bases in frame from the first base.